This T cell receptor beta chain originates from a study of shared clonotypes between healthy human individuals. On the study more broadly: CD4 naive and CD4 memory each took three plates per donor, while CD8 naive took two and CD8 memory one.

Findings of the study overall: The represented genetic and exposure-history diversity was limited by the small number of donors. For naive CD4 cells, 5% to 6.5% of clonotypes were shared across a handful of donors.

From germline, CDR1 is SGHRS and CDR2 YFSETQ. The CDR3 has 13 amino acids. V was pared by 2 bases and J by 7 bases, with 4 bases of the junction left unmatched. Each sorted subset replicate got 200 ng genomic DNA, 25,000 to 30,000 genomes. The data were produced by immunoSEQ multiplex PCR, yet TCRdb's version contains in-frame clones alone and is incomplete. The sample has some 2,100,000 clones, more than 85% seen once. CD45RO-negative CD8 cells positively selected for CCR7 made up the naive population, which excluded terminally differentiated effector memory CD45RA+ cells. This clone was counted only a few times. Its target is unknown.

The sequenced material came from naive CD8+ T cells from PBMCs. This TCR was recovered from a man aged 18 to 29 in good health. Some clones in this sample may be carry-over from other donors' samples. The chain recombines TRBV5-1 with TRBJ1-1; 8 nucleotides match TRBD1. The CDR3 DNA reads TGCGCCAGCAGCTTCCGACAGGGGAATGAAGCTTTCTTT. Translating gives CASSFRQGNEAFF.